The TCR beta chain described here comes from a study of blood T cell repertoires in COVID-19. Study summary: Acute and convalescent COVID-19 specimens originated in the United States, Italy and Spain. The cDNA or gDNA used as material had been derived from T cells, B-cell-depleted T cells, or PBMCs.

In the original analysis: Reference gene primer amplification gave estimated nucleated cell counts. Here immunoSEQ multiplex PCR was the method, and the copy in TCRdb shows in-frame clones only, minus some. From that table come the V and J calls and clone size; the DNA was used to work out D and trimming. The table includes about 490,000 clones, approximately 85% detected once. The CDR3 is 19 residues long. Germline trimming cut 6 bases from V and 2 bases from J; bases unmatched to any gene: 12. Germline assignment: CDR1 SEHNR and CDR2 FQNEAQ (reference sequence). The specimen sequenced was peripheral blood. The TCR originated in a human donor in a cohort sampled during active COVID-19. J is TRBJ2-6 and V is TRBV7-9, with 11 bases fitting TRBD1. The chain's CDR3 is CASRRTGTGGPTGANVLTF. Here the CDR3 DNA reads TGTGCCAGCAGACGAACCGGGACAGGGGGTCCTACTGGGGCCAACGTCCTGACTTTC.